What follows is one TCR beta chain and its context. At one end, the junction sequence differs from germline, possibly due to a read error. The data were produced by immunoSEQ multiplex PCR, yet TCRdb's version contains in-frame clones alone and is incomplete. The sample lists 150,000 to 200,000 clones, approximately 94% seen once, with roughly 8.4% in the top ten. From germline, CDR1 is LGHDT and CDR2 YNNKEL (reference sequence). The CDR3 is made up of 12 amino acids. The data derive from a study of T cell responses to AZD1222 COVID-19 vaccine. Study context: Second doses at about 4 or about 12 weeks were pooled.

The rearrangement links TRBV3-1 (or the pseudogene TRBV3-2) to TRBJ1-4; 7 bases line up with TRBD1. The sequencing used peripheral blood, collected on day 0 of AZD1222 vaccination. The receptor's source is an adult in good health. The CDR3 loop reads CASSLGHKGTVF. The CDR3 nucleotides read TGTGCCAGCAGCCTCGGACACAAGGGGACAGTTTTT.